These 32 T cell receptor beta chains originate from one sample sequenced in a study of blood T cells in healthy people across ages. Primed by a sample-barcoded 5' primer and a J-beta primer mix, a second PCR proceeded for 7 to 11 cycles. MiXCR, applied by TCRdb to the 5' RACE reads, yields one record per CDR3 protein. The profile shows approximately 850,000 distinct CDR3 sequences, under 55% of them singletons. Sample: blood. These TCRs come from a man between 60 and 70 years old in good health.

CDR3 sequence (DNA): TGCAGCGTTGTAAGACAGGGGGTCGCAGATACGCAGTATTTT. Its translation: CSVVRQGVADTQYF. The chain employs TRBV29-1 and TRBJ2-3; TRBD1 aligns across 9 bases. The V and J ends lost 4 bases and 4 bases, in that order; junction bases with no gene match: 6. This CDR3 has 14 amino acids. Germline V gene lookup returns CDR1 SQVTM and CDR2 ANQGSEA.

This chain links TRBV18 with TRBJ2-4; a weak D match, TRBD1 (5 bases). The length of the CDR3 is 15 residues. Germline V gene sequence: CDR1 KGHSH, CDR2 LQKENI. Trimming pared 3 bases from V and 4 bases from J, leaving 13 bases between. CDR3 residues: CASSPLGQLKNIQYF. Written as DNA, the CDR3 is TGTGCCAGCTCACCGCTGGGGCAGCTGAAAAACATTCAGTACTTC.

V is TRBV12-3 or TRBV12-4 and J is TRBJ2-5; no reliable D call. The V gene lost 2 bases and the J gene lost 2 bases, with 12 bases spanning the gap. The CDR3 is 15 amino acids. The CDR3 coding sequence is TGTGCCAGCAGTTTAATGGGCAGGCTACAAGAGACCCAGTACTTC. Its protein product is CASSLMGRLQETQYF.

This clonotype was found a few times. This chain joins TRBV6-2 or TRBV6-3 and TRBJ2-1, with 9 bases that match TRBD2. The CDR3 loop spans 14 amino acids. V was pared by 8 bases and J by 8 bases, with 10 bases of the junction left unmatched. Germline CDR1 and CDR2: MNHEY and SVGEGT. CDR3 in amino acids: CASGRLAVGDEQFF. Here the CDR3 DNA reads TGTGCCAGCGGACGACTAGCGGTCGGGGATGAGCAGTTCTTC.

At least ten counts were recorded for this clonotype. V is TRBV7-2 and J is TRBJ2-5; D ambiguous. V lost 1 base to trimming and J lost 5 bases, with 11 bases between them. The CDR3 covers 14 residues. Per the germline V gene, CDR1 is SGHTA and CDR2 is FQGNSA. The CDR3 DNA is TGTGCCAGCAGCTTAGGCCGGCTCAGGGAGACCCAGTACTTC. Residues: CASSLGRLRETQYF.

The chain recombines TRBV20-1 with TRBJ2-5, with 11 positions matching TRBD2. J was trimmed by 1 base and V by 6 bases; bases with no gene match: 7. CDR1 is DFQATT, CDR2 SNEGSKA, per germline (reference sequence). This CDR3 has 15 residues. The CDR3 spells CSAIPGLAVQETQYF. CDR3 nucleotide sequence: TGCAGTGCGATTCCGGGACTAGCGGTCCAAGAGACCCAGTACTTC.

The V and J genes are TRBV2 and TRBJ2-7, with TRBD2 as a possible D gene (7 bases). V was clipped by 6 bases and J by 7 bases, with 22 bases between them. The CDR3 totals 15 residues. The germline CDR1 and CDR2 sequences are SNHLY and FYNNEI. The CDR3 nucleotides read TGTGCCAGCAGCCGAGGACAGCCGATTAGCGGGGAGCAGTACTTC. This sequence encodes CASSRGQPISGEQYF.

CDR3 sequence reads: CAWGEGEETQYF. DNA of the CDR3: TGTGCCTGGGGGGAAGGGGAAGAGACCCAGTACTTC. The chain uses TRBV30 and TRBJ2-5; maybe TRBD1 (5 bases). Trimming took 5 bases from V and 3 from J, leaving 10 bases between them. This CDR3 comprises 12 residues. Germline V lookup: CDR1 GTSNPN, CDR2 SVGIG (reference sequence).

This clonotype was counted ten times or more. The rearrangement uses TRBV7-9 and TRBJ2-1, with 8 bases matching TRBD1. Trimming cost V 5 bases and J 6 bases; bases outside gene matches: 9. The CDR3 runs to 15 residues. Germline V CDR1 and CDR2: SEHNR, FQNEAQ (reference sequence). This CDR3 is CASSPGQGRVNEQFF. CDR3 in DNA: TGTGCCAGCAGCCCCGGACAGGGAAGGGTCAATGAGCAGTTCTTC.

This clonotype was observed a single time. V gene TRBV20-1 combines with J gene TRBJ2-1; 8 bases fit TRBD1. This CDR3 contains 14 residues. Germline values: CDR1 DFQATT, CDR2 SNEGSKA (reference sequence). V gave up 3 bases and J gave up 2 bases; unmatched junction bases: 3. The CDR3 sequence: CSASAGQAYNEQFF. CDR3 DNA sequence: TGCAGTGCTAGCGCGGGACAGGCCTACAATGAGCAGTTCTTC.

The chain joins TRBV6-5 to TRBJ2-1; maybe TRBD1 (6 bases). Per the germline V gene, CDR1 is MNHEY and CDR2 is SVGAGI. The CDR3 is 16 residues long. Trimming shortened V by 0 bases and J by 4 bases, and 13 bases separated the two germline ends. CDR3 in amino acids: CASSYSINRAYNEQFF. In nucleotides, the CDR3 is TGTGCCAGCAGTTACTCGATCAACAGGGCGTACAATGAGCAGTTCTTC.

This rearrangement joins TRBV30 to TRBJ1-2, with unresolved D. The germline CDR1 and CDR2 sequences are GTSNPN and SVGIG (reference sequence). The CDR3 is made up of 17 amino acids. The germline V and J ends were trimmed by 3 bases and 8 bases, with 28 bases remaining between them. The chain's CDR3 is CAWSSQQDTAKGGGYTF. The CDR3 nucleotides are TGTGCCTGGAGCTCCCAACAAGACACCGCGAAGGGTGGAGGCTACACCTTC. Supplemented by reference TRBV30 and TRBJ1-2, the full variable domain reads SQTIHQWPATLVQPVGSPLSLECTVEGTSNPNLYWYRQAAGRGLQLLFYSVGIGQISSEVPQNLSASRPQDRQFILSSKKLLLSDSGFYLCAWSSQQDTAKGGGYTFGSGTRLTVV.

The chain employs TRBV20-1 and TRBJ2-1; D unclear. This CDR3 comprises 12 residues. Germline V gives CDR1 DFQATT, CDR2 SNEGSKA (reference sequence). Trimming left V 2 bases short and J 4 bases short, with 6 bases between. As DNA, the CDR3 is TGCAGTGCTAGATCTCCTTACAATGAGCAGTTCTTC. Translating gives CSARSPYNEQFF.

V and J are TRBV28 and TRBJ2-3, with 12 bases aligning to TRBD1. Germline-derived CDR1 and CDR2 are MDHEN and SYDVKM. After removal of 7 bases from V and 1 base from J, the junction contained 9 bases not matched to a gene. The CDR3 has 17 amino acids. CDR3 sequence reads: CASNKGQGASGTDTQYF. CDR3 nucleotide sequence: TGTGCCAGCAACAAGGGACAGGGGGCATCCGGCACAGATACGCAGTATTTT.

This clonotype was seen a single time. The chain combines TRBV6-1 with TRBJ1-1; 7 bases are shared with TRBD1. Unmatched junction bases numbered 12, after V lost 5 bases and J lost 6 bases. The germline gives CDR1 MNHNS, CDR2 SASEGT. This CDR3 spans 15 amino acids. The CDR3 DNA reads TGTGCCAGCAGTCCTTCGTTGCAGGGGGTATCTGAAGCTTTCTTT. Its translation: CASSPSLQGVSEAFF.

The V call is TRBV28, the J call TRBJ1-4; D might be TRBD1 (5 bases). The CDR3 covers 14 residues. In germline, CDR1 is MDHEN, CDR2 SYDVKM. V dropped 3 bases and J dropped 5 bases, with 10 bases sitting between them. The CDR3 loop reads CASSFPTVNEKLFF. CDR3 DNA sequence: TGTGCCAGCAGTTTCCCGACAGTGAATGAAAAACTGTTTTTT.

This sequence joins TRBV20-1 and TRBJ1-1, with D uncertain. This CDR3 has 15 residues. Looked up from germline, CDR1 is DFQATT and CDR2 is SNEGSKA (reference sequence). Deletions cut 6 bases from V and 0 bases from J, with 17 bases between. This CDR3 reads CSARGQLYLNTEAFF. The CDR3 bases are TGCAGTGCCCGCGGCCAGCTATACTTGAACACTGAAGCTTTCTTT.

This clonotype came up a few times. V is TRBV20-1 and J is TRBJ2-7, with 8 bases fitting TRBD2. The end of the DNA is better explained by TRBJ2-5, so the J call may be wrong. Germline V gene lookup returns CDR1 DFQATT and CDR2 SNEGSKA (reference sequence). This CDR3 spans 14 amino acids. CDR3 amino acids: CSASRPGGGKTQYF. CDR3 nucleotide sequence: TGCAGTGCTAGTCGGCCGGGCGGGGGGAAGACCCAGTACTTC.

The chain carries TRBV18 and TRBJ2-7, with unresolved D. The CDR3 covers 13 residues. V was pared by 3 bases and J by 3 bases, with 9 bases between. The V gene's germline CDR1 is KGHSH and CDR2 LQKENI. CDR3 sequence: CASSPMSLYEQYF. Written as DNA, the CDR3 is TGTGCCAGCTCACCTATGTCACTCTACGAGCAGTACTTC.

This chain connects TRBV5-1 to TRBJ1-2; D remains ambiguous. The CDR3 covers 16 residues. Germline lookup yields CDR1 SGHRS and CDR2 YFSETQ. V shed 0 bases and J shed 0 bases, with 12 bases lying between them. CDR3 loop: CASSLAVGTANYGYTF. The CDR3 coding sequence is TGCGCCAGCAGCTTGGCCGTCGGCACCGCTAACTATGGCTACACCTTC.

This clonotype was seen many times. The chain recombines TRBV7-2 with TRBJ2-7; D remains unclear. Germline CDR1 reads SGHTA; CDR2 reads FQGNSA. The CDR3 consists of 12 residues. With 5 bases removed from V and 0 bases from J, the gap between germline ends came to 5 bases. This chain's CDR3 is CASSQDSYEQYF. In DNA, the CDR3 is TGTGCCAGCAGCCAGGACTCCTACGAGCAGTACTTC.

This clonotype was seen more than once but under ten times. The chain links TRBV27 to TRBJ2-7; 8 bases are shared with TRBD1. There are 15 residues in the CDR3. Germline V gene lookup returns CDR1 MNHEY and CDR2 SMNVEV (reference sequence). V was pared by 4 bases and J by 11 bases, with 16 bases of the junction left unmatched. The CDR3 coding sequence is TGTGCCAGCAGTTCTTGGCAGGACAGGGAACCTAAGGAGTACTTC. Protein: CASSSWQDREPKEYF.

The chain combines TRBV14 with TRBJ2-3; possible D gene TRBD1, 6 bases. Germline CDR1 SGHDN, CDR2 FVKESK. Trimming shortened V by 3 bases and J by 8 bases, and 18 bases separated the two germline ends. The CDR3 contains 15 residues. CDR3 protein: CASSQNTGTSGTQYF. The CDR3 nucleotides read TGTGCCAGCAGCCAGAACACAGGGACGAGTGGTACGCAGTATTTT.

The CDR3 nucleotides are TGTGCCAGCAGTCCTAACAGGGGGAGGAGGGAAAAACTGTTTTTT. Its translation: CASSPNRGRREKLFF. This chain uses TRBV12-3 or TRBV12-4 with TRBJ1-4, with 8 nucleotides matching TRBD1. V shed 5 bases and J 8 bases; nucleotides not matched to a gene: 10. The CDR3 sequence is 15 residues long.

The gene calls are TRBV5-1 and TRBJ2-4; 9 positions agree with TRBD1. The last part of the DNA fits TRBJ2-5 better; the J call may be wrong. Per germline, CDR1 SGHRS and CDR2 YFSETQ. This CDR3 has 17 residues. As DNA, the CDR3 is TGCGCCAGCAGCTTGGCCAGACAGGGGGTGAACCAAGAGACCCAGTACTTC. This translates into CASSLARQGVNQETQYF.

In nucleotides, the CDR3 is TGTGCCAGCTCCCTCCCCGGGACAGTAAATTCACCCCTCCACTTT. It specifies CASSLPGTVNSPLHF. V usage is TRBV12-3 or TRBV12-4 and J usage is TRBJ1-6; 7 bases agree with TRBD1. The CDR3 has 15 residues. Trimming removed 8 bases from V and 7 bases from J; junction bases left unmatched: 11.

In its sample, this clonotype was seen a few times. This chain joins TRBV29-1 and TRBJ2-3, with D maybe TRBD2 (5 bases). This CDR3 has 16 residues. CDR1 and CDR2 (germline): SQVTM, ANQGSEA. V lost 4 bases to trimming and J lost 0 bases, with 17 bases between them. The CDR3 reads CSVVRDRASSTDTQYF. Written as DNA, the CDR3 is TGCAGCGTTGTGAGGGATAGAGCCAGTAGCACAGATACGCAGTATTTT.

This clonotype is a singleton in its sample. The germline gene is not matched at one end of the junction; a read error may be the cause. The CDR3 loop reads CASNLAGASHNEQFF. The CDR3 nucleotides read TGTGCCAGCAATCTAGCGGGCGCCTCCCACAATGAGCAGTTCTTC. The V and J genes are TRBV9 and TRBJ2-1; 8 positions agree with TRBD2. This CDR3 has 15 residues. Germline values: CDR1 SGDLS, CDR2 YYNGEE.

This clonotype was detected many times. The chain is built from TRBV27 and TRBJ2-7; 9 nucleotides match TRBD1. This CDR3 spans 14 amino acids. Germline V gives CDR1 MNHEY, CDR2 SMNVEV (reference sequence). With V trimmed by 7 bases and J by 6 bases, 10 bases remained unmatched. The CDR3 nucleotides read TGTGCCAGCACCGCACAGGGGGCGGTAAGCGAGCAGTACTTC. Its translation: CASTAQGAVSEQYF.

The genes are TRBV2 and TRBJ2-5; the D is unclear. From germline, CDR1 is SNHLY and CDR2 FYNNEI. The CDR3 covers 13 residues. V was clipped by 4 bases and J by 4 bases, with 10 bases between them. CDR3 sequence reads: CASSVMEPETQYF. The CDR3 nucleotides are TGTGCCAGCAGTGTTATGGAGCCAGAGACCCAGTACTTC.

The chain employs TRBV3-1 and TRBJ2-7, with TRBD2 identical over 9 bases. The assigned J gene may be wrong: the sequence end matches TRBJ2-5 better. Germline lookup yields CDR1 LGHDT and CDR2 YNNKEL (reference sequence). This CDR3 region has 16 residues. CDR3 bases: TGTGCCAGCAGCCAGCGATCAGTAAGCGGGGGGGAGACCCAGTACTTC. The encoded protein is CASSQRSVSGGETQYF.

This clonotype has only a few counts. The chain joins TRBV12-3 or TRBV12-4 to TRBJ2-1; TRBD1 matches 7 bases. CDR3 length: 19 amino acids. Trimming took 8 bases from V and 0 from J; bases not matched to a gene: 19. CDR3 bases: TGTGCCAGCGACGGCGGTACAGGGGTCATCCCGGTCTCCTACAATGAGCAGTTCTTC. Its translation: CASDGGTGVIPVSYNEQFF.